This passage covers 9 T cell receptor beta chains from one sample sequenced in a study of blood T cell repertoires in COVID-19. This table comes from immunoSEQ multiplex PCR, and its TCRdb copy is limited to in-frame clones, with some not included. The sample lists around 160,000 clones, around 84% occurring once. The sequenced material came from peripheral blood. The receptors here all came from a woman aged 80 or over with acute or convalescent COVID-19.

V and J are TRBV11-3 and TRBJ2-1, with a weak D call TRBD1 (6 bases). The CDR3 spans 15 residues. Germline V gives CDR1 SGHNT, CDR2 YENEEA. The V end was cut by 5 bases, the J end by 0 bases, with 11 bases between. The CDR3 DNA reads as TGTGCCAGCAGCCTCACAGGGAGCTCCTACAATGAGCAGTTCTTC. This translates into CASSLTGSSYNEQFF.

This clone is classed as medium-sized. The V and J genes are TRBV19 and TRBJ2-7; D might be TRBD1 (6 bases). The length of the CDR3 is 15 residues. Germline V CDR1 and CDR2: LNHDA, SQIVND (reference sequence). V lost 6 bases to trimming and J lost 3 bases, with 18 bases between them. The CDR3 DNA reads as TGTGCCAGTAGCCCCCTTGAGGGGGTAAACTACGAGCAGTACTTC. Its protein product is CASSPLEGVNYEQYF.

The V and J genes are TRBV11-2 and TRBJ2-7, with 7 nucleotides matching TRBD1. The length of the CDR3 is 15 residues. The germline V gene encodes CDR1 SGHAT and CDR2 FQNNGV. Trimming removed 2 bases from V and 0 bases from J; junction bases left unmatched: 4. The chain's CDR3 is CASSLFPGGSYEQYF. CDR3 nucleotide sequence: TGTGCCAGCAGCTTATTTCCAGGGGGCTCCTACGAGCAGTACTTC.

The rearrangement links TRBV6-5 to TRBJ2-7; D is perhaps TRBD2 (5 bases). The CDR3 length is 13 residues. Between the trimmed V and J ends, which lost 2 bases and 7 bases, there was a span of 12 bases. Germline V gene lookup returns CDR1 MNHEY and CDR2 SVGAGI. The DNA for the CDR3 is TGTGCCAGCAGTTACGCCGCTTCGGGAGAGCAGTACTTC. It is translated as CASSYAASGEQYF.

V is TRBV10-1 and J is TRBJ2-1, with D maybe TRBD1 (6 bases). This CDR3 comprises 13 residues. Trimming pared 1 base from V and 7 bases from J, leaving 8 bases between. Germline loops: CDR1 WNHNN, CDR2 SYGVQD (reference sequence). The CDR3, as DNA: TGCGCCAGCAGTGAGTGGCAGGGGAATGAGCAGTTCTTC. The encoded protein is CASSEWQGNEQFF.

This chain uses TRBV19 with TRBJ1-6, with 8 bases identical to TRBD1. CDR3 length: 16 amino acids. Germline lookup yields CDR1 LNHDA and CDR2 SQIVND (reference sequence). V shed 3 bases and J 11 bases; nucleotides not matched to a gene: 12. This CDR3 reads CASSILPRDRGPPLHF. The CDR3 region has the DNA TGTGCCAGTAGTATTCTCCCCCGCGACAGGGGTCCACCCCTCCACTTT.

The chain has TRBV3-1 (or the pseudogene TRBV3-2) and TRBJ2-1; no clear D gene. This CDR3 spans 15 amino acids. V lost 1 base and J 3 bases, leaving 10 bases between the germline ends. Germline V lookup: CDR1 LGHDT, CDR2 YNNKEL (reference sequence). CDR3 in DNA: TGTGCCAGCAGCCAAGGGCGGAGTATCTACAATGAGCAGTTCTTC. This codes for CASSQGRSIYNEQFF.

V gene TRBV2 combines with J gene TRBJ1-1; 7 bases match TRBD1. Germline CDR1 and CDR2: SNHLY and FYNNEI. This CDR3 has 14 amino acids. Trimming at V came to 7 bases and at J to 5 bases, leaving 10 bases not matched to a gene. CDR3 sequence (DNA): TGTGCCAGCACGTATAGACAGGGTGCTACTGAAGCTTTCTTT. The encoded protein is CASTYRQGATEAFF.

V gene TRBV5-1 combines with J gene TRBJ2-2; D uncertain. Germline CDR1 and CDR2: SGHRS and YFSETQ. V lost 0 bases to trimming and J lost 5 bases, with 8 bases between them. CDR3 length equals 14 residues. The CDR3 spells CASSLDGQTGELFF. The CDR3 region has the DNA TGCGCCAGCAGCTTGGATGGGCAAACCGGGGAGCTGTTTTTT.